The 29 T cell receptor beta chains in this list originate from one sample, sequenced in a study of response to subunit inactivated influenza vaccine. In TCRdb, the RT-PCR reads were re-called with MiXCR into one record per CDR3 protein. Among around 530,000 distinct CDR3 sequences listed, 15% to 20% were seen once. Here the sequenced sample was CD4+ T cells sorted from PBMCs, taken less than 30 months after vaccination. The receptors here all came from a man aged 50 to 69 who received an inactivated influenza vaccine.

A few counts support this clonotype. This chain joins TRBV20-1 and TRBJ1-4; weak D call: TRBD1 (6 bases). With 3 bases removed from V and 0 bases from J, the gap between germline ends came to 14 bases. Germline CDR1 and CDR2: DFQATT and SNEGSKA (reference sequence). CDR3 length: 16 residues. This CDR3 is CSASHGTQATNEKLFF. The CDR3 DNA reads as TGCAGTGCTAGCCACGGGACACAGGCAACTAATGAAAAACTGTTTTTT.

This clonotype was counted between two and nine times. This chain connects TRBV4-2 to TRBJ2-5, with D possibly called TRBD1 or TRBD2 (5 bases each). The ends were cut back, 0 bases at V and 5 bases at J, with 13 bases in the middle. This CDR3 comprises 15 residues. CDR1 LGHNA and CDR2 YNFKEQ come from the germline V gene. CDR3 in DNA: TGTGCCAGCAGCCAAGATAGAGAGGGGACGGAGACCCAGTACTTC. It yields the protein CASSQDREGTETQYF.

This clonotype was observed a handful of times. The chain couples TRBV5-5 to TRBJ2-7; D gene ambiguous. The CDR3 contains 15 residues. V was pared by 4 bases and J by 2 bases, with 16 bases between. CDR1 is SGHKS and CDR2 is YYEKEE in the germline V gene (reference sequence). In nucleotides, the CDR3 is TGTGCCAGCAGCCTTATCATAGGCTCGACCTACGAGCAGTACTTC. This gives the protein CASSLIIGSTYEQYF.

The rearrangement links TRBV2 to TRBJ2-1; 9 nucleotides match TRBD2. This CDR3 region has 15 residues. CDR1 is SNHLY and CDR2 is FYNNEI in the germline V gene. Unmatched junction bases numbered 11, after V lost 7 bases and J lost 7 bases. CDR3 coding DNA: TGTGCCAGCAACGCTGGCGGGAGGGGTGGGAATGAGCAGTTCTTC. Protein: CASNAGGRGGNEQFF. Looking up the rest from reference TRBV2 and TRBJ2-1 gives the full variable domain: EPEVTQTPSHQVTQMGQEVILRCVPISNHLYFYWYRQILGQKVEFLVSFYNNEISEKSEIFDDQFSVERPDGSNFTLKIRSTKLEDSAMYFCASNAGGRGGNEQFFGPGTRLTVL.

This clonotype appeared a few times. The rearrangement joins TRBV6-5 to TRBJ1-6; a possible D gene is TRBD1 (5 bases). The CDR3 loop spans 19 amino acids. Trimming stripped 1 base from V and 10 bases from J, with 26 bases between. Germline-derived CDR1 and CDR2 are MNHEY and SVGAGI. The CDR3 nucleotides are TGTGCCAGCAGTTACTTCCGCGGGGCGAGAAAGATATTGGGGTCACCCCTCCACTTT. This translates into CASSYFRGARKILGSPLHF.

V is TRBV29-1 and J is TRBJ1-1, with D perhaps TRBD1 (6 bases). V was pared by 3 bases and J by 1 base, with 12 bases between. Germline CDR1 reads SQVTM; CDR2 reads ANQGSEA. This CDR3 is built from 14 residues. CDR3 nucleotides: TGCAGCGTTGAGGTACAGGGTCGGAACACTGAAGCTTTCTTT. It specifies CSVEVQGRNTEAFF. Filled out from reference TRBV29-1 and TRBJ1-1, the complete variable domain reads SAVISQKPSRDICQRGTSLTIQCQVDSQVTMMFWYRQQPGQSLTLIATANQGSEATYESGFVIDKFPISRPNLTFSTLTVSNMSPEDSSIYLCSVEVQGRNTEAFFGQGTRLTVV.

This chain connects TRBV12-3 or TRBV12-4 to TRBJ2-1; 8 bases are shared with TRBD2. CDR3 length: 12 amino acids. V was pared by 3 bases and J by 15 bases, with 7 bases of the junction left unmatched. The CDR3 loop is CASSFLAGPPFF. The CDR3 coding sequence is TGTGCCAGCAGTTTCCTAGCGGGCCCCCCGTTCTTC.

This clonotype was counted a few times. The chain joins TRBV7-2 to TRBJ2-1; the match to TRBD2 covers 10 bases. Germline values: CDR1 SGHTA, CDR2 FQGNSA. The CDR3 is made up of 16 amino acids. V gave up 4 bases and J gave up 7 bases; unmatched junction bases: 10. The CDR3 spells CASSSAVGLAANEQFF. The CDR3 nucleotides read TGTGCCAGCAGCTCCGCCGTCGGACTAGCGGCAAATGAGCAGTTCTTC.

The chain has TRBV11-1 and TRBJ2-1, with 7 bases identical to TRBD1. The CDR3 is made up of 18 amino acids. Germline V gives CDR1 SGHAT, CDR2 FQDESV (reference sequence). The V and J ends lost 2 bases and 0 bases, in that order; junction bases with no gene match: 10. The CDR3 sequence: CASSLFPSTGSSYNEQFF. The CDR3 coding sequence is TGTGCCAGCAGCTTATTCCCCTCGACAGGGAGCTCCTACAATGAGCAGTTCTTC.

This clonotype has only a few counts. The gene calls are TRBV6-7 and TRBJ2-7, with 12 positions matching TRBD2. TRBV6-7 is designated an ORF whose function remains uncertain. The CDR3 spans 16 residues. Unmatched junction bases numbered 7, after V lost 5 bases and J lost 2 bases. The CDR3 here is CASSATLAGGPYEQYF. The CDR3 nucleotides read TGTGCCAGCAGTGCCACCCTAGCGGGAGGGCCCTACGAGCAGTACTTC.

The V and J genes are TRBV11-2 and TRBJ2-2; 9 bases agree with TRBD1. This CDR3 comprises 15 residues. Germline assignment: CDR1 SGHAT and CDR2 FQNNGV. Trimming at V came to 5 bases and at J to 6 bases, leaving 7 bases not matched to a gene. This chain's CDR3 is CASSALQGAAGELFF. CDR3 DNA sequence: TGTGCCAGCAGCGCCTTACAGGGGGCAGCCGGGGAGCTGTTTTTT.

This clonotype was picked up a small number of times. The CDR3 nucleotides read TGCAGTGCTAGAAACAATCGAGGCAAAGATACGCAGTATTTT. It is translated as CSARNNRGKDTQYF. The chain combines TRBV20-1 with TRBJ2-3; D gene unclear. The CDR3 runs to 14 residues. In germline, CDR1 is DFQATT, CDR2 SNEGSKA (reference sequence). The V end was cut by 2 bases, the J end by 5 bases, with 14 bases between.

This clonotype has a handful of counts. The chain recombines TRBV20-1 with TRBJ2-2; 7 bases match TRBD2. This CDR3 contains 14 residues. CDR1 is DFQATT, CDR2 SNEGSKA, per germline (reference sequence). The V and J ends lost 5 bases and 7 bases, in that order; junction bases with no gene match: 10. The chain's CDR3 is CSAQSLRGDGELFF. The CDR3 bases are TGCAGTGCTCAGAGTCTCCGGGGGGACGGGGAGCTGTTTTTT.

The CDR3 region is CASSSLQSVDTQYF. The DNA of the CDR3 is TGCGCCAGCAGCTCCTTGCAGAGCGTAGATACGCAGTATTTT. The rearrangement links TRBV5-1 to TRBJ2-3, with D uncertain. This CDR3 has 14 amino acids. Germline V CDR1 and CDR2: SGHRS, YFSETQ. V was clipped by 3 bases and J by 5 bases, with 13 bases between them.

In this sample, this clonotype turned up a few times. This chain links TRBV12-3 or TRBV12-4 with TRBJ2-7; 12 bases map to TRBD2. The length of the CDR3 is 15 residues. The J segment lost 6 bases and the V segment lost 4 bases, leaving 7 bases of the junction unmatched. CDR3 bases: TGTGCCAGCAGTTCCTCACTAGCGGGGGGTCTCGAGCAGTACTTC. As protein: CASSSSLAGGLEQYF.

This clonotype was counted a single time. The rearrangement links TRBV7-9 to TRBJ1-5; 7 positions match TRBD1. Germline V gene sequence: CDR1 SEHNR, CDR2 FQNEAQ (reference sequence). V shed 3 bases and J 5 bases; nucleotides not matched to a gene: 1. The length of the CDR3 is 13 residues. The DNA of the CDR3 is TGTGCCAGCAGCTTCACAGGGGATCAGCCCCAGCATTTT. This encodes CASSFTGDQPQHF. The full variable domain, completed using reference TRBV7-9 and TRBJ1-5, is DTGVSQNPRHKITKRGQNVTFRCDPISEHNRLYWYRQTLGQGPEFLTYFQNEAQLEKSRLLSDRFSAERPKGSFSTLEIQRTEQGDSAMYLCASSFTGDQPQHFGDGTRLSIL.

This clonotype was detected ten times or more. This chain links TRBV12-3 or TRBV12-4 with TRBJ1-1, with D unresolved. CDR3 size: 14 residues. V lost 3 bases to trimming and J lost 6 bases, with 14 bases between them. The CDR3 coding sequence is TGTGCCAGCAGTTTCTCGGGTCCCGGCGCTGAAGCTTTCTTT. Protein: CASSFSGPGAEAFF.

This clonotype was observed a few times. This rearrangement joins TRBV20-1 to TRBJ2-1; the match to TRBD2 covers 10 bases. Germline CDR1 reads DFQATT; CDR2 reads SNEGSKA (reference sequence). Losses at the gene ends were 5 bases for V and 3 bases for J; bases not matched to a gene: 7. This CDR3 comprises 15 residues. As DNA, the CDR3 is TGCAGTGCTCCCCTCGTAGCGGGGGGCTACAATGAGCAGTTCTTC. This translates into CSAPLVAGGYNEQFF.

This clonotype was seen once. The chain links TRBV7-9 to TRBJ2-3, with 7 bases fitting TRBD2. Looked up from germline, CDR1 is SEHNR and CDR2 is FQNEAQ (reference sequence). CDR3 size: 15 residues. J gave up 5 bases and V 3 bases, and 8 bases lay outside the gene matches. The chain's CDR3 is CASSFSGGGGDTQYF. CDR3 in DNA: TGTGCCAGCAGCTTTTCAGGCGGGGGTGGAGATACGCAGTATTTT. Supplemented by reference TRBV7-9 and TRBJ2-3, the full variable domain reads DTGVSQNPRHKITKRGQNVTFRCDPISEHNRLYWYRQTLGQGPEFLTYFQNEAQLEKSRLLSDRFSAERPKGSFSTLEIQRTEQGDSAMYLCASSFSGGGGDTQYFGPGTRLTVL.

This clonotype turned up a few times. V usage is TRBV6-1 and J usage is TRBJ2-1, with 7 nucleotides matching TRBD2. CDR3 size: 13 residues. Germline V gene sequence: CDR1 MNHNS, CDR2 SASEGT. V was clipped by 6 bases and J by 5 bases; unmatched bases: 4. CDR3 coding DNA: TGTGCCAGCAGCCGGACTAGAAACAATGAGCAGTTCTTC. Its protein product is CASSRTRNNEQFF.

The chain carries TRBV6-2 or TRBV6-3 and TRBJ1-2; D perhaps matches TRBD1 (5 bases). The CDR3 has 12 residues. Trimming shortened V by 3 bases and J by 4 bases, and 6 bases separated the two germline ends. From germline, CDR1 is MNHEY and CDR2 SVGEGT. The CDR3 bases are TGTGCCAGCAGTTATGGGGCCTATGGCTACACCTTC. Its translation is CASSYGAYGYTF.

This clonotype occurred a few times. The CDR3 DNA is TGTGCCAGCAGTCCTGCCACCCATAGCGGTATCCCCTACGAGCAGTACTTC. This codes for CASSPATHSGIPYEQYF. The gene calls are TRBV27 and TRBJ2-7, with TRBD2 as a possible D gene (6 bases). Germline loops: CDR1 MNHEY, CDR2 SMNVEV (reference sequence). Trimming took off 5 bases at V and 2 bases at J, with 22 bases between the two ends. The CDR3 consists of 17 residues.

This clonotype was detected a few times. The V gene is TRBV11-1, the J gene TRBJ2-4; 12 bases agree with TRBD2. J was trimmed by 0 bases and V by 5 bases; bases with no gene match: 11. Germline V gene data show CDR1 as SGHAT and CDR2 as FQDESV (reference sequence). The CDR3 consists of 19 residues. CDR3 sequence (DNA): TGTGCCAGCAGCCGGCAGACTAGCGGGAGCTTCCTAGCCAAAAACATTCAGTACTTC. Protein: CASSRQTSGSFLAKNIQYF.

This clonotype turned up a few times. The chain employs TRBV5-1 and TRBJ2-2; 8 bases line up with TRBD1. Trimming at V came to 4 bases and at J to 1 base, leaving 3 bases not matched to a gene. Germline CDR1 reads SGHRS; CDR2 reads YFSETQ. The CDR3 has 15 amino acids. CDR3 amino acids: CASSRQGQNTGELFF. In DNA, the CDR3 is TGCGCCAGCAGCCGACAGGGGCAGAACACCGGGGAGCTGTTTTTT.

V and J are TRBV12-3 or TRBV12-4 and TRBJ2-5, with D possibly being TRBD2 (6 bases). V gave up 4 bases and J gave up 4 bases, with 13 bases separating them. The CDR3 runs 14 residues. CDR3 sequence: CASSSPGVGETQYF. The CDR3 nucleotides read TGTGCCAGCAGTTCGCCGGGAGTGGGAGAGACCCAGTACTTC.

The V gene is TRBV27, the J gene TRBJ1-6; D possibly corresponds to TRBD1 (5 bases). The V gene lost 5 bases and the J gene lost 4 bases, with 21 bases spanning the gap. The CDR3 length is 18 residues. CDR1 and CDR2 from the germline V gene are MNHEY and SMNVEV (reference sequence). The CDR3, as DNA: TGTGCCAGCAGTAGTCTATTGGCATCGACAGTTTATAATTCACCCCTCCACTTT. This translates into CASSSLLASTVYNSPLHF.

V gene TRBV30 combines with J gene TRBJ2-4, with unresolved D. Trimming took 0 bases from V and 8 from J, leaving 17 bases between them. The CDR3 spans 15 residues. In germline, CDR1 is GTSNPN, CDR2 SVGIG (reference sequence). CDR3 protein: CAWSVGPVSGYIQYF. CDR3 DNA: TGTGCCTGGAGTGTAGGCCCCGTTTCTGGGTACATTCAGTACTTC.

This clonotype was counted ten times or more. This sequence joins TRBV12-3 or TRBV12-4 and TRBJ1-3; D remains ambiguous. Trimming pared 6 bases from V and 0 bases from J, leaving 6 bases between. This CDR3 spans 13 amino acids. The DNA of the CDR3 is TGTGCCAGCAGGATGAGCTCTGGAAACACCATATATTTT. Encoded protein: CASRMSSGNTIYF.

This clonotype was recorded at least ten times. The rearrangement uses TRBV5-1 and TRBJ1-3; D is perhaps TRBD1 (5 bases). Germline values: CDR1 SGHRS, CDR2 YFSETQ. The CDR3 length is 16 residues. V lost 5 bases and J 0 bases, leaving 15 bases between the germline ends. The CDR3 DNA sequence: TGCGCCAGCAGATATTCTCTCGGGGGCTCTGGAAACACCATATATTTT. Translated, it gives CASRYSLGGSGNTIYF.